The 23 T cell receptor beta chains in this list originate from one sample, sequenced in a study of blood T cell repertoires in COVID-19. This table comes from immunoSEQ multiplex PCR, and its TCRdb copy is limited to in-frame clones, with some not included. Among 180,000 or so clones listed, 85% were seen once. Material: peripheral blood. These receptors were obtained from a person between 65 and 80 years old with COVID-19, enrolled during active disease.

The chain recombines TRBV4-3 with TRBJ1-5, with 7 bases that match TRBD1. The J segment lost 1 base and the V segment lost 4 bases, leaving 1 base of the junction unmatched. The CDR3 has 14 amino acids. The germline V gene has CDR1 LGHNA and CDR2 YSLEER. CDR3 sequence (DNA): TGCGCCAGCAGCCTGGGACAGAGCAATCAGCCCCAGCATTTT. Its translation is CASSLGQSNQPQHF.

In its sample, this clone was seen once. The rearrangement links TRBV7-8 to TRBJ2-7, with D tentatively TRBD2 (6 bases). There are 13 residues in the CDR3. CDR1 and CDR2 from the germline V gene are SGHVS and FQNEAQ. V lost 2 bases, J lost 7 bases, and 12 bases lay in between. The CDR3 sequence: CASSLRARGEQYF. In nucleotides, the CDR3 is TGTGCCAGCAGCTTAAGGGCTCGGGGGGAGCAGTACTTC.

The chain employs TRBV5-1 and TRBJ1-2, with a weak D call TRBD1 (6 bases). Germline V gene lookup returns CDR1 SGHRS and CDR2 YFSETQ. V was cut by 4 bases and J by 7 bases, with 20 bases left in between. The CDR3 runs 15 residues. The CDR3 DNA follows: TGCGCCAGCAGCAACCCAAGTGGGGGGGGCTTTGGCTACACCTTC. Protein: CASSNPSGGGFGYTF. Filled out from reference TRBV5-1 and TRBJ1-2, the complete variable domain reads KAGVTQTPRYLIKTRGQQVTLSCSPISGHRSVSWYQQTPGQGLQFLFEYFSETQRNKGNFPGRFSGRQFSNSRSEMNVSTLELGDSALYLCASSNPSGGGFGYTFGSGTRLTVV.

This CDR3 reads CASSSGTGFGPLHF. CDR3 DNA sequence: TGTGCCAGCTCCTCCGGGACAGGGTTTGGGCCCCTCCACTTT. The genes are TRBV5-6 and TRBJ1-6, with TRBD1 matching over 9 bases. V trimming: 7 bases; J trimming: 13 bases; junction bases outside the gene matches: 12. Germline CDR1 SGHDT, CDR2 YYEEEE. The CDR3 spans 14 residues. The whole variable domain, remainder taken from reference TRBV5-6 and TRBJ1-6, is DAGVTQSPTHLIKTRGQQVTLRCSPKSGHDTVSWYQQALGQGPQFIFQYYEEEERQRGNFPDRFSGHQFPNYSSELNVNALLLGDSALYLCASSSGTGFGPLHFGNGTRLTVT.

The V call is TRBV5-1, the J call TRBJ2-5; 7 bases match TRBD2. CDR3 length: 15 amino acids. V lost 0 bases to trimming and J lost 3 bases; unmatched junction nucleotides: 5. CDR1 is SGHRS, CDR2 YFSETQ, per germline. The DNA for the CDR3 is TGCGCCAGCAGCTTGGGGCTAGCGGTAGAAGAGACCCAGTACTTC. Its protein is CASSLGLAVEETQYF.

CDR3 loop: CASRWGGEKLFF. The CDR3 coding sequence is TGTGCCAGCAGATGGGGGGGTGAAAAACTGTTTTTT. V is TRBV12-3 or TRBV12-4 and J is TRBJ1-4; perhaps TRBD1 as D (5 bases). Deletions cut 6 bases from V and 7 bases from J, with 9 bases between. There are 12 residues in the CDR3.

The gene calls are TRBV24-1 and TRBJ2-1; no clear D gene. Trimming left V 0 bases short and J 8 bases short, with 13 bases between. The CDR3 extends over 15 amino acids. Germline V gene sequence: CDR1 KGHDR, CDR2 SFDVKD. Here the CDR3 reads CATSDLQKTIDEQFF. Here the CDR3 DNA reads TGTGCCACCAGTGATTTGCAGAAAACGATTGATGAGCAGTTCTTC.

The rearrangement links TRBV25-1 to TRBJ1-1, with TRBD1 as a possible D gene (5 bases). The germline V and J ends were trimmed by 8 bases and 3 bases, with 13 bases remaining between them. The CDR3 is 13 residues long. Germline V gene lookup returns CDR1 MGHDK and CDR2 SYGVNS. The CDR3, as DNA: TGTGCCAGCCAGAGGGACTCCGACACTGAAGCTTTCTTT. Protein: CASQRDSDTEAFF.

The V gene is TRBV5-1, the J gene TRBJ2-2, with 12 bases matching TRBD2. CDR1 is SGHRS, CDR2 YFSETQ, per germline. V shed 9 bases, J shed 5 bases, and the junction held 8 bases outside the gene matches. The CDR3 consists of 15 residues. The CDR3 nucleotides are TGCGCCACCAAGTCTAGCGGGAGGGAGACCGGGGAGCTGTTTTTT. Protein product: CATKSSGRETGELFF.

V gene TRBV10-2 combines with J gene TRBJ1-5, with 9 bases identical to TRBD1. Germline CDR1 is WSHSY and CDR2 is SAAADI. This CDR3 region has 14 residues. V dropped 8 bases and J dropped 6; count of bases not matched to a gene: 8. CDR3 region: CASGKDRGSQPQHF. The CDR3 coding sequence is TGCGCCAGCGGAAAAGACAGGGGGAGTCAGCCCCAGCATTTT.

The gene calls are TRBV10-3 and TRBJ2-5; TRBD2 is a possible D gene (6 bases). V lost 5 bases to trimming and J lost 0 bases, with 7 bases between them. Germline V gene data show CDR1 as ENHRY and CDR2 as SYGVKD. This CDR3 is built from 13 residues. Written as DNA, the CDR3 is TGTGCCATCAGTCGGGACTACCAAGAGACCCAGTACTTC. This translates into CAISRDYQETQYF.

The CDR3 nucleotides are TGTGCCAGCAGTAACGGACAGGGTTGGTACGAGCAGTACTTC. Translation gives CASSNGQGWYEQYF. The gene calls are TRBV6-5 and TRBJ2-7; the match to TRBD1 covers 8 bases. CDR1 is MNHEY and CDR2 is SVGAGI in the germline V gene. The CDR3 contains 14 residues. Trimming took 5 bases from V and 4 from J; bases not matched to a gene: 7.

The V gene is TRBV2, the J gene TRBJ2-5; 7 bases align to TRBD1. Germline CDR1 SNHLY, CDR2 FYNNEI. The CDR3 has 16 amino acids. V dropped 6 bases and J dropped 3; count of bases not matched to a gene: 13. This chain's CDR3 is CASRPTGTADKETQYF. Here the CDR3 DNA reads TGTGCCAGCAGACCCACCGGGACAGCAGACAAAGAGACCCAGTACTTC. Combining the CDR3 with reference TRBV2 and TRBJ2-5 gives the whole variable domain EPEVTQTPSHQVTQMGQEVILRCVPISNHLYFYWYRQILGQKVEFLVSFYNNEISEKSEIFDDQFSVERPDGSNFTLKIRSTKLEDSAMYFCASRPTGTADKETQYFGPGTRLLVL.

This chain uses TRBV7-9 with TRBJ2-3; TRBD2 matches 8 bases. The V gene end was trimmed by 6 bases and the J gene end by 3 bases; junction bases not matched to a gene: 5. From germline, CDR1 is SEHNR and CDR2 FQNEAQ (reference sequence). The CDR3 runs to 14 residues. This CDR3 reads CASSSGGKTDTQYF. The CDR3 DNA is TGTGCCAGCAGTTCGGGGGGGAAAACAGATACGCAGTATTTT.

This chain uses TRBV5-1 with TRBJ2-7; D is perhaps TRBD2 (5 bases). Trimming removed 1 base at V and 4 bases at J, with 15 bases between. This CDR3 is built from 15 residues. The germline gives CDR1 SGHRS, CDR2 YFSETQ. DNA of the CDR3: TGCGCCAGCAGCTTGAACTCGGGGAACTTTTACGAGCAGTACTTC. This encodes CASSLNSGNFYEQYF.

J is TRBJ1-1 and V is TRBV30; D unresolved. The germline V and J ends were trimmed by 5 bases and 6 bases, with 16 bases remaining between them. CDR3 length equals 13 residues. In germline, CDR1 is GTSNPN, CDR2 SVGIG (reference sequence). The CDR3 reads CAWVERDPPEAFF. The CDR3 bases are TGTGCCTGGGTCGAGAGAGATCCCCCTGAAGCTTTCTTT.

The chain is built from TRBV27 and TRBJ1-2; the D gene is possibly TRBD1 (5 bases). Germline CDR1 and CDR2: MNHEY and SMNVEV (reference sequence). Trimming removed 8 bases from V and 8 bases from J, with 12 bases in between. This CDR3 has 11 residues. CDR3 loop: CASGGRGGYTF. In DNA, the CDR3 is TGTGCCAGCGGGGGGAGGGGAGGCTACACCTTC.

This clone showed up just once. The chain combines TRBV27 with TRBJ1-3; D possibly corresponds to TRBD1 (5 bases). V was trimmed by 4 bases and J by 9 bases, leaving 13 bases between them. The germline V gene encodes CDR1 MNHEY and CDR2 SMNVEV (reference sequence). This CDR3 is 13 amino acids long. CDR3 sequence reads: CASSSPDISTIYF. CDR3 DNA: TGTGCCAGCAGTTCCCCGGACATCAGCACCATATATTTT.

The rearrangement uses TRBV28 and TRBJ2-3; TRBD2 is a possible D gene (5 bases). The CDR3 covers 15 residues. Germline V CDR1 and CDR2: MDHEN, SYDVKM. Between the trimmed V and J ends, which lost 6 bases and 3 bases, there was a span of 16 bases. CDR3 sequence: CASRTPGSGTDTQYF. DNA for the CDR3: TGTGCCAGCAGGACCCCGGGGTCGGGTACAGATACGCAGTATTTT.

The J gene is TRBJ2-3, the V gene TRBV4-2; 8 nucleotides match TRBD2. The CDR3 is 16 amino acids. Germline V gene sequence: CDR1 LGHNA, CDR2 YNFKEQ. With V trimmed by 0 bases and J by 3 bases, 5 bases remained unmatched. This CDR3 reads CASSQEGSGGTDTQYF. The CDR3 DNA reads TGTGCCAGCAGCCAAGAGGGAAGCGGGGGAACAGATACGCAGTATTTT.

The genes are TRBV14 and TRBJ2-2; possible D gene TRBD2, 5 bases. Deletions cut 1 base from V and 7 bases from J, with 19 bases between. The CDR3 sequence is 17 residues long. From germline, CDR1 is SGHDN and CDR2 FVKESK. The CDR3 region is CASSQVDGGNGIGELFF. In nucleotides, the CDR3 is TGTGCCAGCAGCCAAGTCGATGGAGGAAATGGAATCGGGGAGCTGTTTTTT.

This chain joins TRBV12-3 or TRBV12-4 and TRBJ2-1; D not certain. The CDR3 runs to 13 residues. Trimming left V 6 bases short and J 7 bases short, with 13 bases between. The DNA for the CDR3 is TGTGCCAGCAGAAATGACTGGAGTAATGAGCAGTTCTTC. Translating gives CASRNDWSNEQFF.

This chain joins TRBV12-3 or TRBV12-4 and TRBJ1-5; the match to TRBD1 covers 8 bases. Germline trimming cut 6 bases from V and 9 bases from J; bases unmatched to any gene: 7. The CDR3 is 13 residues long. DNA for the CDR3: TGTGCCAGCAGCCCCGGGACAGGAAGGCCCCAGCATTTT. Protein sequence: CASSPGTGRPQHF.